This TCR beta chain was observed in a study of blood T cell repertoires in COVID-19. Study-level information: Spain, Italy and the United States supplied samples that represented acute and convalescent COVID-19. Sample material is recorded as cDNA or gDNA derived from T cells, B-cell-depleted T cells, or PBMCs.

Trimming stripped 2 bases from V and 2 bases from J, with 7 bases between. Germline V CDR1 and CDR2: SGHAT, FQNNGV. The CDR3 sequence is 13 residues long. In the authors' workflow: Estimation of nucleated cell counts was performed using reference gene primer amplification. The table came from immunoSEQ multiplex PCR; TCRdb's copy has only in-frame clones and leaves some out. That table gives V, J and clone size, and the DNA gave D and trimming. The sample consists of 90,000 to 120,000 clones, 88% of them appearing once. What was sequenced was peripheral blood. The sequence came from a human donor in a cohort sampled during active COVID-19. The rearrangement joins TRBV11-2 to TRBJ2-7; D perhaps matches TRBD1 (5 bases). The CDR3 region is CASSLNRPYEQYF. In DNA form, the CDR3 reads TGTGCCAGCAGCTTAAACAGGCCCTACGAGCAGTACTTC.